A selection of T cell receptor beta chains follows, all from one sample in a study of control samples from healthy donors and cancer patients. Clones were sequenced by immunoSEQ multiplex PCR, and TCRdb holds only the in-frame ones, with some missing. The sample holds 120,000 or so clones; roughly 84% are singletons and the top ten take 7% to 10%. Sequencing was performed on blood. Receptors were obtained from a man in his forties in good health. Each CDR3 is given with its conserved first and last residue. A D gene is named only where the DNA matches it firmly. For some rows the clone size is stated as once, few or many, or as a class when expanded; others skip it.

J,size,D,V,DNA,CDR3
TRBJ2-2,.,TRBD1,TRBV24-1,TGTGCCACCAGTGAGCCCACGGGACAGACCCTGAACACCGGGGAGCTGTTTTTT,CATSEPTGQTLNTGELFF
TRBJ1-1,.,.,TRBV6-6,TGTGCCAGCAACCGAATCACTGGGAACACTGAAGCTTTCTTT,CASNRITGNTEAFF
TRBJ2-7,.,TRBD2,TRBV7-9,TGTGCCAGCAGCTTCCAAGCGGGGTGGGCCTACGAGCAGTACTTC,CASSFQAGWAYEQYF
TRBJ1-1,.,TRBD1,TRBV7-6,TGTGCCAGCAGGCCAGGGGGTGACAGGGAGAACACTGAAGCTTTCTTT,CASRPGGDRENTEAFF
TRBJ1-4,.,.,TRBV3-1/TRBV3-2,TGTGCCAGCAGCCGCCCCGGGACGGGAAATGAAAAACTGTTTTTT,CASSRPGTGNEKLFF
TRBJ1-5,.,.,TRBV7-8,TGTGCCAGCAGCTTATCAGGGACATTGAGCAATCAGCCCCAGCATTTT,CASSLSGTLSNQPQHF
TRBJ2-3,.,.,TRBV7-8,TGTGCCAGCAGCTTAGTCCGAACAGGGATGACAGATACGCAGTATTTT,CASSLVRTGMTDTQYF
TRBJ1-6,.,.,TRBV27,TGTGCCAGCAGTTTACAAACACCGGGACACCATAATTCACCCCTCCACTTT,CASSLQTPGHHNSPLHF
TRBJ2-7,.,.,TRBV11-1,TGTGCCAGCAGCGACACGGGGTCCAACTTTTTC,CASSDTGSNFF
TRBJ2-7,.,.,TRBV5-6,TGTGCCAGCAGCTTTCAATCCGAGCAGTACTTC,CASSFQSEQYF
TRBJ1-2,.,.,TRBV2,TGTGCCAGCAGTTATGATAGGGGTCTCTATGGCTACACCTTC,CASSYDRGLYGYTF
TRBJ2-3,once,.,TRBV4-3,TGCGCCAGCAGCCAAGATGCGACCATCCCTAACACAGATACGCAGTATTTT,CASSQDATIPNTDTQYF
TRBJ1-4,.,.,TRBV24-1,TGTGCCACCTCCACATCCAAGGGGAATGAAAAACTGTTTTTT,CATSTSKGNEKLFF
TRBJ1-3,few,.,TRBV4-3,TGCGCCAGCAGCCACCCGGGGAGCTCTGGAAACACCATATATTTT,CASSHPGSSGNTIYF
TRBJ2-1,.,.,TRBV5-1,TGCGCCAGCAGCTTGGAGGACCGTTACAATGAGCAGTTCTTC,CASSLEDRYNEQFF
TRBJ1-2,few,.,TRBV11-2,TGTGCCAGCAGCTTATATACGGGGGGTGGCTACACCTTC,CASSLYTGGGYTF
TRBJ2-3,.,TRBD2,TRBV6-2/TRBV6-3,TGTGCCAGCAGTCTCGGGGGGGCTACAGATACGCAGTATTTT,CASSLGGATDTQYF
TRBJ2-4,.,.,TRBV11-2,TGTGCCAGCAGCTTAGTGGTTAAAAACATTCAGTACTTC,CASSLVVKNIQYF
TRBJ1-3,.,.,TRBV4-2,TGTGCCAGCAGCCAAGAGGTGGCGACAGCTTCTGGAAACACCATATATTTT,CASSQEVATASGNTIYF
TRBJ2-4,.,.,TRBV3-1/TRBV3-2,TGTGCCAGCAGCCAAGGTTATGCGGGGAACATTCAGTACTTC,CASSQGYAGNIQYF
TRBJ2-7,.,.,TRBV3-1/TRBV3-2,TGTGCCAGCAGCCCCCACAGAGCCTACGAGCAGTACTTC,CASSPHRAYEQYF
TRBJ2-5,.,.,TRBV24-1,TGTGTCTTCGGCCGGTGCCAAGAGACCCAGTACTTC,CVFGRCQETQYF
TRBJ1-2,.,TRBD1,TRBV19,TGTGCCAGTAGAACTCCGGACAGGGGGCAGGGAGATGGCTACACCTTC,CASRTPDRGQGDGYTF
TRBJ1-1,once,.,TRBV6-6,TGTGCCAGCAGTGGCACAGGAAGACATGAAGCTTTCTTT,CASSGTGRHEAFF
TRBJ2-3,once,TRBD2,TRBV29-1,TGCAGCTCAGCGGGGGCGGGAGATACGCAGTATTTT,CSSAGAGDTQYF
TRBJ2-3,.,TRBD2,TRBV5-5,TGTGCCAGCAGCTCGGGCGGGGGACTGAGCACAGATACGCAGTATTTT,CASSSGGGLSTDTQYF
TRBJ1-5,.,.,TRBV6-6,TGTGCCAGCAGTTACTCTGAGGCTCAGCCCCAGCATTTT,CASSYSEAQPQHF
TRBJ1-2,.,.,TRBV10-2,TGCGCCAGCAGTGCAGGGGCGAGGGGCGATGGCTACACCTTC,CASSAGARGDGYTF
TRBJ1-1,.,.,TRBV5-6,TGTGCCAGCAGCTTGCGGGGGCAATTAGTGAACACTGAAGCTTTCTTT,CASSLRGQLVNTEAFF
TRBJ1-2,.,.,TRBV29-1,TGCAGCGTTGAAGTTCGAACAGGGAAGCATGGCTACACCTTC,CSVEVRTGKHGYTF
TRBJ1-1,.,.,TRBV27,TGTGCCAGCAGTTTATTGTCTTCGAACACTGAAGCTTTCTTT,CASSLLSSNTEAFF
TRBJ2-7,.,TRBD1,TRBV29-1,TGCAGCGTTGAATGGATGGGACAGTCTAGCGAGCAGTACTTC,CSVEWMGQSSEQYF
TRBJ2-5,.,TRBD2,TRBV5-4,TGTGCCAGCAGCCTGGGACTAGCGGGGCAAGAGACCCAGTACTTC,CASSLGLAGQETQYF
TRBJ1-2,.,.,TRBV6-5,TGTGCCAGCAGTCCCGGGCGGGGGGCTCAGGGCTACACCTTC,CASSPGRGAQGYTF
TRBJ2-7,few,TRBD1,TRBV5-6,TGTGCCAGCAGCGCCTGGGACAGGCCTTACTACGAGCAGTACTTC,CASSAWDRPYYEQYF
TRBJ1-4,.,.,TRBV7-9,TGTGCCAGCAGCGTTGGGGCAGCAACTAATGAAAAACTGTTTTTT,CASSVGAATNEKLFF
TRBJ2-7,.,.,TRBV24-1,TGTGCCACCAGTGACGACTCCTACGAGCAGTACTTC,CATSDDSYEQYF
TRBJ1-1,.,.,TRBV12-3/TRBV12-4,TGTGCCAGCAGTACACAGGGCCGGGCTTTCTTT,CASSTQGRAFF
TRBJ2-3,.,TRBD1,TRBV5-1,TGCGCCAGTACAACAGGGGTCGGTACGCAGTATTTT,CASTTGVGTQYF
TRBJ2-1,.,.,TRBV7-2,TGTGCCAGCAGCTCCAGACGAGGGGGGAGCTCCTACAATGAGCAGTTCTTC,CASSSRRGGSSYNEQFF